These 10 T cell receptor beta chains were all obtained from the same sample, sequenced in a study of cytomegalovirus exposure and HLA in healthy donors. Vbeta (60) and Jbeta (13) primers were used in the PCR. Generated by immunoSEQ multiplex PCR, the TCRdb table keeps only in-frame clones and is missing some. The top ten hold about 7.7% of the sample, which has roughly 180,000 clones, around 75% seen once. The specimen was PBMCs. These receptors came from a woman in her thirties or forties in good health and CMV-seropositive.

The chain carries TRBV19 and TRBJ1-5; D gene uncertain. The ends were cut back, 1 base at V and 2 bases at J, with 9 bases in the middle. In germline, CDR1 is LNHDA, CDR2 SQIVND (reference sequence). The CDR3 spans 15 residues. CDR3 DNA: TGTGCCAGTAGTATAGGCGGCGGGGGCAATCAGCCCCAGCATTTT. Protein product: CASSIGGGGNQPQHF.

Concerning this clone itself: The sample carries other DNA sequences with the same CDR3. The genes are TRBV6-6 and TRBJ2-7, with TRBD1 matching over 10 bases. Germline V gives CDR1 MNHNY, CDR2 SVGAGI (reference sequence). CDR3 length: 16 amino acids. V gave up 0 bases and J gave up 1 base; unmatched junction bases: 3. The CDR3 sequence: CASSYSRTGGSYEQYF. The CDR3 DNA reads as TGTGCCAGCAGTTACTCCCGGACAGGGGGTTCCTACGAGCAGTACTTC.

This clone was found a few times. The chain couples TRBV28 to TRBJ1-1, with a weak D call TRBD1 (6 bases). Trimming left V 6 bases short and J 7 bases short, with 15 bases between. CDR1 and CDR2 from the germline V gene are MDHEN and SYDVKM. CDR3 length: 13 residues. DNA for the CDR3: TGTGCCAGCAGGGGGGCAGGGATAGATGAAGCTTTCTTT. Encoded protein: CASRGAGIDEAFF.

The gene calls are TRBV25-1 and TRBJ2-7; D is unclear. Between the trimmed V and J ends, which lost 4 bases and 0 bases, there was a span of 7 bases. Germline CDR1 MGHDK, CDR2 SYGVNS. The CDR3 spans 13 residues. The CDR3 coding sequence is TGTGCCAGCAGTGGGCATCTCTCCTACGAGCAGTACTTC. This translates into CASSGHLSYEQYF.

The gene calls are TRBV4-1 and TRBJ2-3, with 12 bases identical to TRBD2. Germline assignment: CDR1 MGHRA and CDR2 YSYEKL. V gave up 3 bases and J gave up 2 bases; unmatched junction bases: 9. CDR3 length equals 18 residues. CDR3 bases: TGCGCCAGCAGCCAGGTGACTAGCGGGAGAGGGTCCACAGATACGCAGTATTTT. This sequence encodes CASSQVTSGRGSTDTQYF.

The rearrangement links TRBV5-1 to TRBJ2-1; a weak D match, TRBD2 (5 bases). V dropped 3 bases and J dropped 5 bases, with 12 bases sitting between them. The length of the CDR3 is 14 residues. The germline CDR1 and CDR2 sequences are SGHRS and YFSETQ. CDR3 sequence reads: CASSSEGVNNEQFF. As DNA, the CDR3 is TGCGCCAGCAGCTCCGAGGGCGTCAACAATGAGCAGTTCTTC. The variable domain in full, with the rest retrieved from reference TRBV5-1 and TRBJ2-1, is KAGVTQTPRYLIKTRGQQVTLSCSPISGHRSVSWYQQTPGQGLQFLFEYFSETQRNKGNFPGRFSGRQFSNSRSEMNVSTLELGDSALYLCASSSEGVNNEQFFGPGTRLTVL.

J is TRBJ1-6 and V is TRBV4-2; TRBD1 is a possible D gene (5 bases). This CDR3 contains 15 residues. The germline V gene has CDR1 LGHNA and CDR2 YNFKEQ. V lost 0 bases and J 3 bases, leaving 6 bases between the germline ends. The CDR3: CASSQEGGYNSPLHF. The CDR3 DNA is TGTGCCAGCAGCCAAGAGGGGGGCTATAATTCACCCCTCCACTTT.

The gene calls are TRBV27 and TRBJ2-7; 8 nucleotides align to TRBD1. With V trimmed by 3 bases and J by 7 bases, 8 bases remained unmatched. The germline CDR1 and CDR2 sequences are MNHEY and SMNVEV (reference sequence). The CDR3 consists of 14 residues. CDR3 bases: TGTGCCAGCAGTTTGAACAGGGGGGAAGGAGAGCAGTACTTC. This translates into CASSLNRGEGEQYF.

The CDR3 protein is CASSEVRLAGSRETQYF. CDR3 in DNA: TGTGCCAGCAGTGAAGTCAGACTAGCGGGGTCAAGGGAGACCCAGTACTTC. This chain links TRBV25-1 with TRBJ2-5; 11 bases are shared with TRBD2. There are 17 residues in the CDR3. Germline CDR1 is MGHDK and CDR2 is SYGVNS. V dropped 2 bases and J dropped 5; count of bases not matched to a gene: 10.

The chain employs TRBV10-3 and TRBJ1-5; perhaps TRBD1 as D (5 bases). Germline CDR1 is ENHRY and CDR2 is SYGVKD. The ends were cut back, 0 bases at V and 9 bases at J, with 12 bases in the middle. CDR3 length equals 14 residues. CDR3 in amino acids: CAISESTGSGPQHF. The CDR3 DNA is TGTGCCATCAGTGAGTCAACAGGCTCAGGGCCCCAGCATTTT.